Below, 15 T cell receptor beta chains from the same sample are listed, as sequenced in a study of shared clonotypes between healthy human individuals. Generated by immunoSEQ multiplex PCR, the TCRdb table keeps only in-frame clones and is missing some. The data hold millions of clones, with around nine tenths observed a single time. Sequenced input: naive CD4+ T cells sorted from blood. The subset: CD45RA+ positively selected. The receptors come from a man between 18 and 35 years old in good health.

The table lists this clone with a few counts. Other nucleotide sequences from this sample produce the same CDR3. V gene TRBV5-1 combines with J gene TRBJ1-4, with D hard to call. V dropped 0 bases and J dropped 3 bases, with 6 bases sitting between them. The V gene's germline CDR1 is SGHRS and CDR2 YFSETQ. This CDR3 region has 14 residues. The CDR3 region is CASSLVGANEKLFF. The CDR3 DNA is TGCGCCAGCAGCTTGGTTGGAGCTAATGAAAAACTGTTTTTT.

In its sample, this clone was seen a few times. The sample carries other DNA sequences with the same CDR3. This chain joins TRBV19 and TRBJ1-1; TRBD1 might be the D (6 bases). Deletions cut 8 bases from V and 1 base from J, with 11 bases between. CDR3 length: 13 residues. Looked up from germline, CDR1 is LNHDA and CDR2 is SQIVND (reference sequence). Here the CDR3 reads CASSQTGNTEAFF. In DNA, the CDR3 is TGTGCCAGTTCACAGACAGGGAACACTGAAGCTTTCTTT.

The chain combines TRBV28 with TRBJ2-3; TRBD2 matches 14 bases. The J segment lost 3 bases and the V segment lost 5 bases, leaving 13 bases of the junction unmatched. CDR1 and CDR2 from the germline V gene are MDHEN and SYDVKM. CDR3 length: 19 residues. CDR3 DNA sequence: TGTGCCAGCAGTGGCCTCTCGGGACTAGCGGGAGTTGGGACAGATACGCAGTATTTT. It yields the protein CASSGLSGLAGVGTDTQYF.

CDR3 sequence: CASSLRTSGGTTQETQYF. The DNA of the CDR3 is TGTGCCAGTAGTTTGCGGACTAGCGGGGGGACCACCCAAGAGACCCAGTACTTC. The chain links TRBV19 to TRBJ2-5; 14 positions match TRBD2. This CDR3 has 18 amino acids. The ends lost 5 bases at V and 1 base at J; junction bases unmatched: 9. Looked up from germline, CDR1 is LNHDA and CDR2 is SQIVND (reference sequence).

Points on this clone: Distinct nucleotide sequences in the sample also encode this CDR3. The chain combines TRBV30 with TRBJ2-7, with D perhaps matching TRBD2 (6 bases). Trimming shortened V by 5 bases and J by 3 bases, and 8 bases separated the two germline ends. CDR1 is GTSNPN and CDR2 is SVGIG in the germline V gene (reference sequence). The CDR3 sequence is 11 residues long. The CDR3 coding sequence is TGTGCCTGGGGACTAAGCTACGAGCAGTACTTC. Translated: CAWGLSYEQYF.

The CDR3 sequence is CASSSRGGGEKLFF. DNA for the CDR3: TGCGCCAGCAGCTCCAGGGGTGGAGGAGAAAAACTGTTTTTT. The genes are TRBV4-3 and TRBJ1-4; possible D gene TRBD1, 6 bases. Trimming took 5 bases from V and 8 from J, leaving 15 bases between them. Germline CDR1 and CDR2: LGHNA and YSLEER. There are 14 residues in the CDR3.

The chain has TRBV19 and TRBJ2-7; TRBD1 matches at 7 bases. CDR1 LNHDA and CDR2 SQIVND come from the germline V gene (reference sequence). The CDR3 loop spans 15 amino acids. The V gene end was trimmed by 5 bases and the J gene end by 1 base; junction bases not matched to a gene: 8. As DNA, the CDR3 is TGTGCCAGTAGTGTCGGGACAGCAGGATCCTACGAGCAGTACTTC. It yields the protein CASSVGTAGSYEQYF.

V gene TRBV7-2 combines with J gene TRBJ2-7; D is perhaps TRBD2 (6 bases). V lost 7 bases to trimming and J lost 2 bases, with 18 bases between them. CDR3 length: 15 residues. Germline CDR1 and CDR2: SGHTA and FQGNSA. CDR3 sequence: CASTLGGGTAYEQYF. CDR3 DNA: TGTGCCAGCACCTTGGGGGGAGGTACAGCCTACGAGCAGTACTTC.

The genes are TRBV14 and TRBJ2-3; D ambiguous. CDR1 is SGHDN and CDR2 is FVKESK in the germline V gene. CDR3 size: 13 residues. V was clipped by 5 bases and J by 2 bases, with 8 bases between them. The CDR3 loop reads CASSSGDTDTQYF. DNA for the CDR3: TGTGCCAGCAGCTCTGGGGACACAGATACGCAGTATTTT.

V usage is TRBV18 and J usage is TRBJ2-1; D is uncertain. This CDR3 contains 14 residues. Per germline, CDR1 KGHSH and CDR2 LQKENI. Trimming cost V 3 bases and J 8 bases, with 14 bases left between them. CDR3 protein: CASSPVLGSDEQFF. The CDR3 nucleotides read TGTGCCAGCTCACCGGTTTTGGGATCGGATGAGCAGTTCTTC. Using reference TRBV18 and TRBJ2-1 for the parts outside the CDR3, the full variable domain is NAGVMQNPRHLVRRRGQEARLRCSPMKGHSHVYWYRQLPEEGLKFMVYLQKENIIDESGMPKERFSAEFPKEGPSILRIQQVVRGDSAAYFCASSPVLGSDEQFFGPGTRLTVL.

This chain links TRBV29-1 with TRBJ1-1; D is unclear. V lost 0 bases and J 1 base, leaving 9 bases between the germline ends. CDR1 and CDR2 (germline): SQVTM, ANQGSEA. CDR3 size: 14 residues. The CDR3 region has the DNA TGCAGCGTTGAAGATCCGGCAGAGAACACTGAAGCTTTCTTT. Translation gives CSVEDPAENTEAFF.

The chain couples TRBV2 to TRBJ2-7, with 11 nucleotides matching TRBD2. The V gene end was trimmed by 0 bases and the J gene end by 4 bases; junction bases not matched to a gene: 2. Germline CDR1 and CDR2: SNHLY and FYNNEI. The CDR3 consists of 15 residues. The CDR3 bases are TGTGCCAGCAGTGAAGCTACTAGCGGGAGTTACGAGCAGTACTTC. It specifies CASSEATSGSYEQYF.

About this clone itself: This CDR3 is also generated by other DNA sequences in the sample. The CDR3 loop is CASSPPGRTGELFF. The CDR3 coding sequence is TGTGCCAGCTCACCACCGGGTAGGACCGGGGAGCTGTTTTTT. The chain joins TRBV18 to TRBJ2-2; D uncertain. The CDR3 covers 14 residues. The V gene's germline CDR1 is KGHSH and CDR2 LQKENI. V lost 0 bases and J 5 bases, leaving 7 bases between the germline ends.

J is TRBJ1-4 and V is TRBV5-1, with 10 nucleotides matching TRBD1. The CDR3 has 15 residues. The germline V gene encodes CDR1 SGHRS and CDR2 YFSETQ. After removal of 3 bases from V and 8 bases from J, the junction contained 7 bases not matched to a gene. CDR3 sequence: CASSSGTGVWEKLFF. In nucleotides, the CDR3 is TGCGCCAGCAGCTCGGGGACAGGGGTTTGGGAAAAACTGTTTTTT. Variable domain in full (rest from reference TRBV5-1 and TRBJ1-4): KAGVTQTPRYLIKTRGQQVTLSCSPISGHRSVSWYQQTPGQGLQFLFEYFSETQRNKGNFPGRFSGRQFSNSRSEMNVSTLELGDSALYLCASSSGTGVWEKLFFGSGTQLSVL.

This clone was seen a single time. The V gene is TRBV6-4, the J gene TRBJ1-6; unclear D gene. This CDR3 region has 13 residues. Germline CDR1 is MRHNA and CDR2 is SNTAGT. Trimming cost V 6 bases and J 7 bases, with 10 bases left between them. The CDR3 is CASRGLGNSPLHF. DNA for the CDR3: TGTGCCAGCAGAGGGCTCGGAAATTCACCCCTCCACTTT.